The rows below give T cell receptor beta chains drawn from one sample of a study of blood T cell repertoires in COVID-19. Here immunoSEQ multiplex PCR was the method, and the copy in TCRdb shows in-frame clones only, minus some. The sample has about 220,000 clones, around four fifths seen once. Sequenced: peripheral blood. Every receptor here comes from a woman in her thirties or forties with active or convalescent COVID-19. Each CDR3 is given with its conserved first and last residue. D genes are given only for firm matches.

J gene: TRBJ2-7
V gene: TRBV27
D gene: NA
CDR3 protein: CASSRRGYEQYF

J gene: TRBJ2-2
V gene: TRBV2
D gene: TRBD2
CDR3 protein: CATLLAENTGELFF

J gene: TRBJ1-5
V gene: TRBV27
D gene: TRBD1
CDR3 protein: CASSFSPGTGRQPQHF

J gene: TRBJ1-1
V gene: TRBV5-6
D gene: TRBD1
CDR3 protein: CASSFDRGWTEAFF

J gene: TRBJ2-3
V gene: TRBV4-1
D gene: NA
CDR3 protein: CASSQLVAERLFGTDTQYF

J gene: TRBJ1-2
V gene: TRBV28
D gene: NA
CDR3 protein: CASSPTESGYTF

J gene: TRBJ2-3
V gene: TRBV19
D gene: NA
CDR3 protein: CASSTLGGGTDTQYF

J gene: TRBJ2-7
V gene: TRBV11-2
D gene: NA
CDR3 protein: CASSLYGGPYEQYF

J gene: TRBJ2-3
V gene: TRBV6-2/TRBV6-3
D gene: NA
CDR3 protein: CASSYAGANTQYF

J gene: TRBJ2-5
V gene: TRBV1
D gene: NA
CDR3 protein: CTSSQSPGLVKTQYF

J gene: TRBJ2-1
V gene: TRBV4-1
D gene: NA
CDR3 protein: CASSQGRSYNEQFF

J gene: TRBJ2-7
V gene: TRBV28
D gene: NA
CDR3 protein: CASTDYGDQTYEQYF

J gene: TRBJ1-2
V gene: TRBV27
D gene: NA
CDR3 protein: CASSLAGQDNQYGYTF

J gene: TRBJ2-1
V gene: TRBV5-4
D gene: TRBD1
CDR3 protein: CASSFPGGGEQFF

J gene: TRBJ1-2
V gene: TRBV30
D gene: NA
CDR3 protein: CAWSVPGRAVGYTF

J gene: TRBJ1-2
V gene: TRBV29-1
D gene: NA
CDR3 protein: CSVEALGQTGYGYTF

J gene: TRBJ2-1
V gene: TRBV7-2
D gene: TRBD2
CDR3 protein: CASSLGGGVEQFF

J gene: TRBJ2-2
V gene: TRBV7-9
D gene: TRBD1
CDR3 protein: CASSLVGTGGTGELFF

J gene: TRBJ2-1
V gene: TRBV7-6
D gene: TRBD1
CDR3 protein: CASSLVAGTGYPYNEQFF

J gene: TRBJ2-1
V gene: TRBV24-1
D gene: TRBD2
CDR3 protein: CATSEQTSGKHNEQFF

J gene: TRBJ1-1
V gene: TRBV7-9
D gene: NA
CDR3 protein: CASSLGWNRENTEAFF

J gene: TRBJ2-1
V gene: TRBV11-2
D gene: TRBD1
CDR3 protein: CASSYGTGYNEQFF

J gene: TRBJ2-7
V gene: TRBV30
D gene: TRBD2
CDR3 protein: CAWSMAGGPYEQYF